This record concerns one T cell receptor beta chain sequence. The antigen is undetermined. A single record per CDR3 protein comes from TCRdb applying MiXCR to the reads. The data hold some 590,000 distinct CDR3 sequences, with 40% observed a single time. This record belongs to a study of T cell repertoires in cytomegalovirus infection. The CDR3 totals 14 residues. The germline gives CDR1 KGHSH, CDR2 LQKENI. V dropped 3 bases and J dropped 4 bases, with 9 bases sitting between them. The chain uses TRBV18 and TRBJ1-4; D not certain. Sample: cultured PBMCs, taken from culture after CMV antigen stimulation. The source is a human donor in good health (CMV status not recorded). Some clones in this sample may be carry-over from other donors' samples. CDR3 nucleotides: TGTGCCAGCTCACCGCGAGAAAGTAATGAAAAACTGTTTTTT. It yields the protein CASSPRESNEKLFF. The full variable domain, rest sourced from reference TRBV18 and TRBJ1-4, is NAGVMQNPRHLVRRRGQEARLRCSPMKGHSHVYWYRQLPEEGLKFMVYLQKENIIDESGMPKERFSAEFPKEGPSILRIQQVVRGDSAAYFCASSPRESNEKLFFGSGTQLSVL.